The clone carrying this T cell receptor (beta chain) was found many times. Its target is unknown. The source of the sample is a study of response to subunit inactivated influenza vaccine. Study-wide results and caveats: Seasonal influenza vaccination, on each occasion, was suggested by the authors to recruit few new T cells.

The CDR3 has 14 residues. V lost 2 bases and J 3 bases, leaving 11 bases between the germline ends. The germline gives CDR1 MNHEY, CDR2 SMNVEV (reference sequence). TCRdb passed the RT-PCR reads through MiXCR, listing each CDR3 protein once. The table shows about 530,000 distinct CDR3 sequences, with 10% to 15% occurring only once. The sequencing here drew on PBMCs from blood, taken on the day of vaccination. The chain links TRBV27 to TRBJ2-7; a weak D match, TRBD2 (6 bases). The clonotype was recovered from a man aged 45-65 years who received an inactivated influenza vaccine. Here the CDR3 reads CASSLRQGLYEQYF. CDR3 nucleotides: TGTGCCAGCAGTTTACGGCAGGGACTCTACGAGCAGTACTTC.